The clone carrying this T cell receptor beta chain was counted at least ten times. Its antigen is undetermined. This entry comes from a study of CD8 T cells in ankylosing spondylitis. Notes on the study in general: Reportedly, significant enrichment of disease-linked clones occurred in matched ankylosing spondylitis synovial fluid. Before this, some motif variants had been reported in reactive arthritis synovial fluid and blood.

TCRdb reprocessed the 5' RACE reads with MiXCR, giving one entry per CDR3 protein. The profile shows tens of thousands of distinct CDR3 sequences, under 5.5% of them singletons. The CDR3 consists of 14 residues. Germline V gene sequence: CDR1 MNHEY, CDR2 SMNVEV (reference sequence). The V gene lost 6 bases and the J gene lost 3 bases, with 14 bases spanning the gap. The sequence derives from a male donor with ankylosing spondylitis or in good health (not recorded which). The V and J genes are TRBV27 and TRBJ1-2; D is perhaps TRBD1 (5 bases). Sequencing input: blood, either unsorted or a sorted T cell fraction (not recorded which). The CDR3 is CASRLYGGDYGYTF. In DNA form, the CDR3 reads TGTGCCAGCAGACTCTACGGGGGGGACTATGGCTACACCTTC.